These 20 T cell receptor beta chains were all obtained from the same sample, sequenced in a study of cytomegalovirus exposure and HLA in healthy donors. This PCR relied on a set of 60 Vbeta primers and 13 Jbeta primers. The table came from immunoSEQ multiplex PCR; TCRdb's copy has only in-frame clones and leaves some out. The sample comprises about 160,000 clones, more than 65% of which are singletons, and less than 2% rests with the top ten. The sequencing input was PBMCs. All receptors derive from a male donor in good health and CMV-seronegative.

The chain carries TRBV9 and TRBJ2-7; the D is unclear. CDR1 and CDR2 from the germline V gene are SGDLS and YYNGEE. This CDR3 region has 14 residues. V lost 4 bases and J 2 bases, leaving 13 bases between the germline ends. The DNA of the CDR3 is TGTGCCAGCAGCCCCCATGACTCTCCCTACGAGCAGTACTTC. Protein: CASSPHDSPYEQYF.

V is TRBV7-2 and J is TRBJ1-4; the D gene is possibly TRBD1 (6 bases). V was shortened by 5 bases and J by 4 bases, with 8 bases between the two germline ends. CDR1 SGHTA and CDR2 FQGNSA come from the germline V gene. The CDR3 has 13 amino acids. CDR3 coding DNA: TGTGCCAGCAGCGACAGGAATAATGAAAAACTGTTTTTT. Translation: CASSDRNNEKLFF.

This rearrangement joins TRBV5-1 to TRBJ1-4; 7 positions match TRBD1. With V trimmed by 4 bases and J by 1 base, 7 bases remained unmatched. In germline, CDR1 is SGHRS, CDR2 YFSETQ. This CDR3 spans 16 amino acids. The CDR3 region is CASSPPTGLTNEKLFF. The CDR3 DNA follows: TGCGCCAGCAGCCCACCGACAGGGTTAACTAATGAAAAACTGTTTTTT.

A remark on this clone: At one end, the junction sequence differs from germline, possibly due to a read error. The chain joins TRBV7-9 to TRBJ2-7; D is perhaps TRBD1 (6 bases). The CDR3 length is 12 residues. Germline V lookup: CDR1 SEHNR, CDR2 FQNEAQ (reference sequence). The CDR3: CSSSKDSYEQYF. CDR3 nucleotide sequence: TGTTCCAGCAGCAAGGACAGCTACGAGCAGTACTTC.

This rearrangement joins TRBV7-8 to TRBJ2-7; the D gene is possibly TRBD2 (5 bases). This CDR3 comprises 16 residues. Germline V lookup: CDR1 SGHVS, CDR2 FQNEAQ. V was trimmed by 1 base and J by 2 bases, leaving 15 bases between them. CDR3 in DNA: TGTGCCAGCAGCTTAGAAATCGTGGACGGGGCCTACGAGCAGTACTTC. Its protein product is CASSLEIVDGAYEQYF.

On this clone: This sample includes further DNA sequences coding for the same CDR3. The genes are TRBV4-1 and TRBJ2-1; 8 nucleotides line up with TRBD1. CDR3 size: 14 residues. Germline-derived CDR1 and CDR2 are MGHRA and YSYEKL. V dropped 1 base and J dropped 10; count of bases not matched to a gene: 6. CDR3 amino acids: CASSQGPRTGEQFF. Written as DNA, the CDR3 is TGCGCCAGCAGCCAAGGTCCTCGGACAGGGGAGCAGTTCTTC.

CDR3 sequence: CASSQDFASQETQYF. Written as DNA, the CDR3 is TGCGCCAGCAGCCAAGATTTCGCTAGCCAAGAGACCCAGTACTTC. The chain uses TRBV4-3 and TRBJ2-5; no clear D gene. The germline V gene has CDR1 LGHNA and CDR2 YSLEER. With 0 bases removed from V and 1 base from J, the gap between germline ends came to 9 bases. This CDR3 has 15 residues.

The chain links TRBV30 to TRBJ2-7; weak D call: TRBD2 (7 bases). The CDR3 is made up of 13 amino acids. Trimming took 5 bases from V and 2 from J, leaving 13 bases between them. The V gene's germline CDR1 is GTSNPN and CDR2 SVGIG (reference sequence). As DNA, the CDR3 is TGTGCCTGGGGGGAGGGGGGGGCCTACGAGCAGTACTTC. Residues: CAWGEGGAYEQYF.

V usage is TRBV5-4 and J usage is TRBJ2-2, with TRBD2 identical over 8 bases. The CDR3 is 16 amino acids. Germline CDR1 SGHNT, CDR2 YYREEE (reference sequence). The J segment lost 1 base and the V segment lost 4 bases, leaving 6 bases of the junction unmatched. CDR3 sequence (DNA): TGTGCCAGCAGCGTTCGGGCGGGAGGGAACACCGGGGAGCTGTTTTTT. It encodes CASSVRAGGNTGELFF.

DNA for the CDR3: TGCGCCAGCAGCCCGGGACAGTCCGAGCAGTACTTC. Residues: CASSPGQSEQYF. The J gene is TRBJ2-7, the V gene TRBV5-1, with TRBD1 identical over 7 bases. The CDR3 totals 12 residues. After removal of 4 bases from V and 6 bases from J, the junction contained 4 bases not matched to a gene. Germline V gene data show CDR1 as SGHRS and CDR2 as YFSETQ.

This clone was detected a few times. Here the CDR3 reads CASSLDGGAATYEQYF. The CDR3 DNA reads TGTGCCAGCTCACTCGATGGTGGGGCAGCCACCTACGAGCAGTACTTC. V and J are TRBV18 and TRBJ2-7; D perhaps matches TRBD1 (5 bases). The germline V and J ends were trimmed by 4 bases and 2 bases, with 18 bases remaining between them. The CDR3 sequence is 16 residues long. Germline V gene lookup returns CDR1 KGHSH and CDR2 LQKENI.

The chain employs TRBV5-4 and TRBJ2-4; 7 nucleotides line up with TRBD2. From germline, CDR1 is SGHNT and CDR2 YYREEE (reference sequence). V lost 5 bases and J lost 0; bases outside the gene matches: 11. The length of the CDR3 is 17 residues. The CDR3 region has the DNA TGTGCCAGCAGTATGGGAGGGAAAAACTTAGCCAAAAACATTCAGTACTTC. Encoded protein: CASSMGGKNLAKNIQYF.

The V gene is TRBV10-3, the J gene TRBJ2-3, with 13 bases aligning to TRBD2. Trimming cost V 0 bases and J 3 bases; bases outside gene matches: 9. CDR1 ENHRY and CDR2 SYGVKD come from the germline V gene. There are 19 residues in the CDR3. CDR3 region: CAISESELLAGGPTDTQYF. CDR3 sequence (DNA): TGTGCCATCAGTGAGTCGGAGTTACTAGCGGGGGGGCCTACAGATACGCAGTATTTT.

The V gene is TRBV5-1, the J gene TRBJ1-4, with 8 bases identical to TRBD1. From germline, CDR1 is SGHRS and CDR2 YFSETQ. Trimming took 3 bases from V and 8 from J; bases not matched to a gene: 6. CDR3 size: 14 residues. The CDR3 loop is CASSSGGRGEKLFF. The CDR3 DNA reads TGCGCCAGCAGCTCAGGGGGCAGAGGAGAAAAACTGTTTTTT. Looking up the rest from reference TRBV5-1 and TRBJ1-4 gives the full variable domain: KAGVTQTPRYLIKTRGQQVTLSCSPISGHRSVSWYQQTPGQGLQFLFEYFSETQRNKGNFPGRFSGRQFSNSRSEMNVSTLELGDSALYLCASSSGGRGEKLFFGSGTQLSVL.

V and J are TRBV5-1 and TRBJ2-5, with D possibly matching TRBD2 (5 bases). The CDR3 loop spans 14 amino acids. Deletions cut 5 bases from V and 6 bases from J, with 17 bases between. The germline V gene has CDR1 SGHRS and CDR2 YFSETQ. The CDR3 region is CASSGQERTQTQYF. CDR3 DNA: TGCGCCAGCAGTGGGCAGGAGCGGACCCAGACCCAGTACTTC. The whole variable domain, remainder taken from reference TRBV5-1 and TRBJ2-5, is KAGVTQTPRYLIKTRGQQVTLSCSPISGHRSVSWYQQTPGQGLQFLFEYFSETQRNKGNFPGRFSGRQFSNSRSEMNVSTLELGDSALYLCASSGQERTQTQYFGPGTRLLVL.

This sequence joins TRBV27 and TRBJ2-1; 9 nucleotides align to TRBD2. The V segment lost 5 bases and the J segment 6 bases; nucleotides outside the gene matches: 11. The CDR3 spans 16 residues. Looked up from germline, CDR1 is MNHEY and CDR2 is SMNVEV (reference sequence). DNA for the CDR3: TGTGCCAGCAGTCTCCCGAGTAGCGGGAGTCTCAATGAGCAGTTCTTC. Protein sequence: CASSLPSSGSLNEQFF.

V gene TRBV6-5 combines with J gene TRBJ2-3; 7 positions match TRBD1. V was pared by 2 bases and J by 1 base, with 6 bases of the junction left unmatched. CDR3 size: 16 residues. Germline V lookup: CDR1 MNHEY, CDR2 SVGAGI. For the CDR3, the DNA is TGTGCCAGCAGTTACACACCAACAGGGGGCACAGATACGCAGTATTTT. As protein: CASSYTPTGGTDTQYF.

This clone was counted once. V is TRBV7-9 and J is TRBJ2-5; the D is unclear. The CDR3 totals 13 residues. V was trimmed by 2 bases and J by 2 bases, leaving 6 bases between them. Germline V lookup: CDR1 SEHNR, CDR2 FQNEAQ (reference sequence). The CDR3: CASSLTRQETQYF. CDR3 bases: TGTGCCAGCAGCTTAACAAGACAAGAGACCCAGTACTTC.

This rearrangement joins TRBV21-1 to TRBJ1-2; the DNA was not compared with TRBD1, the D call given in the table. TRBV21-1 is recorded as a pseudogene. The CDR3 has 18 residues. The CDR3 bases are TGTGCCAGCAGCAAGCGACGGACAGGGGAACGGGAGAACTATGGCTACACCTTC. Protein product: CASSKRRTGERENYGYTF.

This chain uses TRBV7-8 with TRBJ2-1; 12 nucleotides align to TRBD2. The CDR3 totals 17 residues. Germline values: CDR1 SGHVS, CDR2 FQNEAQ. After removal of 1 base from V and 4 bases from J, the junction contained 5 bases not matched to a gene. CDR3 loop: CASSLGIGTSGYNEQFF. The CDR3 region has the DNA TGTGCCAGCAGCTTAGGTATTGGGACTAGCGGGTACAATGAGCAGTTCTTC.